These 8 T cell receptor beta chains share one sample of origin, sequenced in a study of somatic mutations in cytotoxic T cells in rheumatoid arthritis. Data came from immunoSEQ multiplex PCR; TCRdb stores just in-frame clones and leaves some out. In the table there are approximately 18,000 clones, about 86% of which are singletons. The material sequenced was CD8+ T cells sorted from blood. These TCRs come from a man in his forties or fifties in good health.

The chain carries TRBV13 and TRBJ1-1; unclear D gene. The CDR3 spans 12 residues. Germline CDR1 reads PRHDT; CDR2 reads FYEKMQ (reference sequence). Trimming shortened V by 0 bases and J by 6 bases, and 5 bases separated the two germline ends. The CDR3 sequence is CASSLGPPEAFF. The CDR3 DNA sequence: TGTGCCAGCAGCTTAGGTCCCCCTGAAGCTTTCTTT. Complete variable domain (other parts from reference TRBV13 and TRBJ1-1): AAGVIQSPRHLIKEKRETATLKCYPIPRHDTVYWYQQGPGQDPQFLISFYEKMQSDKGSIPDRFSAQQFSDYHSELNMSSLELGDSALYFCASSLGPPEAFFGQGTRLTVV.

The rearrangement links TRBV9 to TRBJ1-4, with a possible D match to TRBD1 (6 bases). Germline-derived CDR1 and CDR2 are SGDLS and YYNGEE. V dropped 4 bases and J dropped 0 bases, with 10 bases sitting between them. This CDR3 contains 15 residues. The CDR3 DNA follows: TGTGCCAGCAGCCATACAGGGACAACTAATGAAAAACTGTTTTTT. As protein: CASSHTGTTNEKLFF.

The V and J genes are TRBV4-1 and TRBJ2-7; D is unclear. The V end lost 2 bases, the J end lost 5 bases, and 16 bases lay between the germline ends. CDR1 and CDR2 (germline): MGHRA, YSYEKL. The CDR3 has 15 amino acids. Here the CDR3 DNA reads TGCGCCAGCAGCCAACGGCTGACCGGTCGGGACGAGCAGTACTTC. As protein: CASSQRLTGRDEQYF.

The count of this clone is one. This chain joins TRBV27 and TRBJ1-1; D uncertain. The length of the CDR3 is 16 residues. Germline CDR1 is MNHEY and CDR2 is SMNVEV (reference sequence). V lost 5 bases and J 1 base, leaving 17 bases between the germline ends. The CDR3 sequence is CASSPDVGPGNTEAFF. The CDR3 DNA reads as TGTGCCAGCAGTCCCGATGTAGGGCCGGGGAACACTGAAGCTTTCTTT.

The chain uses TRBV5-1 and TRBJ2-2; 7 bases match TRBD2. V shed 2 bases, J shed 6 bases, and the junction held 4 bases outside the gene matches. The CDR3 spans 14 residues. From germline, CDR1 is SGHRS and CDR2 YFSETQ. The CDR3 protein is CASSFTSAAGELFF. The CDR3 DNA reads as TGCGCCAGCAGCTTTACTAGCGCGGCCGGGGAGCTGTTTTTT. Supplemented by reference TRBV5-1 and TRBJ2-2, the full variable domain reads KAGVTQTPRYLIKTRGQQVTLSCSPISGHRSVSWYQQTPGQGLQFLFEYFSETQRNKGNFPGRFSGRQFSNSRSEMNVSTLELGDSALYLCASSFTSAAGELFFGEGSRLTVL.

This chain connects TRBV4-3 to TRBJ2-2; 7 positions agree with TRBD2. CDR3 length: 15 amino acids. Germline CDR1 LGHNA, CDR2 YSLEER. V dropped 1 base and J dropped 6; count of bases not matched to a gene: 5. CDR3 region: CASSQVEGGAGELFF. The CDR3 DNA sequence: TGCGCCAGCAGCCAAGTGGAGGGAGGGGCCGGGGAGCTGTTTTTT.

This chain links TRBV6-5 with TRBJ1-5, with a possible D match to TRBD1 (5 bases). The CDR3 totals 15 residues. Germline values: CDR1 MNHEY, CDR2 SVGAGI. V lost 7 bases to trimming and J lost 2 bases, with 15 bases between them. CDR3 region: CASKAFQGGNQPQHF. In DNA, the CDR3 is TGTGCCAGCAAAGCCTTCCAGGGAGGCAATCAGCCCCAGCATTTT.

The V gene is TRBV5-1, the J gene TRBJ2-7; the D is unclear. Germline-derived CDR1 and CDR2 are SGHRS and YFSETQ. This CDR3 spans 13 amino acids. V was pared by 1 base and J by 2 bases, with 7 bases between. CDR3 residues: CASSLYGAYEQYF. For the CDR3, the DNA is TGCGCCAGCAGCTTGTATGGGGCCTACGAGCAGTACTTC.